One T cell receptor (beta chain) is described in this entry. These data originate in a study of response to subunit inactivated influenza vaccine. Trimming took 4 bases from V and 2 from J, leaving 13 bases between them. The CDR3 has 15 amino acids. Germline-derived CDR1 and CDR2 are SGHRS and YFSETQ. Each CDR3 protein gets one entry after TCRdb re-called the RT-PCR reads with MiXCR. The table lists about 540,000 distinct CDR3 sequences, roughly 23% of them singletons. This sample also belongs to another study, concerning T cells expressing NK-cell markers. That report notes: Production of TCR beta cDNA relied on 5'RACE template switching with UMIs. Obtained from sorted CD3+CD56+NKG2C+, CD3+CD56+NKG2C- and CD3+CD56-NKG2C+ T cells were the TCR beta repertoires. For five or six donors, the dominant NKG2C+ clonotypes made up roughly 1.0-7.0% of their CD8+ T cells.

This TCR came from a man aged 50-59 years who received an inactivated influenza vaccine. This specimen consisted of CD4+ T cells sorted from PBMCs, obtained roughly 12 days after vaccination. V and J are TRBV5-1 and TRBJ2-1; tentatively, D is TRBD2 (7 bases). This chain's CDR3 is CASSGPGGPYNEQFF. As DNA, the CDR3 is TGCGCCAGCAGCGGGCCGGGGGGCCCCTACAATGAGCAGTTCTTC.